Listed below are T cell receptor beta chains from one sample, sequenced in a study of shared clonotypes between healthy human individuals. The repertoire was sequenced with immunoSEQ multiplex PCR; TCRdb's copy has only in-frame clones and lacks some. The sample includes some 2.3 million clones, 80% to 95% of them seen just once. Sequencing was done on a sample of naive CD4+ T cells from PBMCs. These receptors were taken from a man aged 18 to 29 in good health. Some clones in this sample may be carry-over from other donors' samples. The CDR3 runs from the conserved cysteine through the conserved F or W. The order of the fields is D gene, clone size, V gene, J gene, CDR3 DNA, CDR3 protein. The D gene is left open where the match is weak. Part of the rows lack a size; the others show once, few, many or a class for expanded clones.

D: TRBD2; size: few; V: TRBV5-4; J: TRBJ2-3; DNA: TGTGCCAGCAGCTTGGCGCAGACTAGCGGGTACACAGATACGCAGTATTTT; CDR3: CASSLAQTSGYTDTQYF
D: .; size: .; V: TRBV7-8; J: TRBJ2-2; DNA: TGTGCCAGCAGCTTACGGCCAGGGCAGAACACCGGGGAGCTGTTTTTT; CDR3: CASSLRPGQNTGELFF
D: TRBD1; size: .; V: TRBV27; J: TRBJ2-2; DNA: TGTGCCAGCCGCAGGGGGTACACCGGGGAGCTGTTTTTT; CDR3: CASRRGYTGELFF
D: .; size: .; V: TRBV28; J: TRBJ1-5; DNA: TGTGCCAGCAGCCCCGAGATATCATATAGCAATCAGCCCCAGCATTTT; CDR3: CASSPEISYSNQPQHF
D: TRBD1; size: .; V: TRBV11-2; J: TRBJ2-5; DNA: TGTGCCAGCAGCTTGCTGACAGGGGGCGGGAAGACCCAGTACTTC; CDR3: CASSLLTGGGKTQYF
D: .; size: .; V: TRBV27; J: TRBJ2-7; DNA: TGTGCCAGCAGTTTACTCCCCCGGGCTACCTCCTACGAGCAGTACTTC; CDR3: CASSLLPRATSYEQYF
D: .; size: .; V: TRBV15; J: TRBJ2-7; DNA: TGTGCCACCAGCAGAGGGGGATCCGGAAGGCCCTACGAGCAGTACTTC; CDR3: CATSRGGSGRPYEQYF
D: TRBD1; size: .; V: TRBV18; J: TRBJ1-3; DNA: TGTGCCAGCTCCCCGGGACAGGGCCCTGGAAACACCATATATTTT; CDR3: CASSPGQGPGNTIYF
D: TRBD1; size: .; V: TRBV28; J: TRBJ2-7; DNA: TGTGCCATCAGGGACAGGGGTTACGAGCAGTACTTC; CDR3: CAIRDRGYEQYF
D: TRBD2; size: .; V: TRBV19; J: TRBJ2-7; DNA: TGTGCCAGTAGTATAGGGACTAGGATCTACGAGCAGTACTTC; CDR3: CASSIGTRIYEQYF
D: TRBD1; size: .; V: TRBV7-2; J: TRBJ2-2; DNA: TGTGCCAGCAGCGTCCAGACAGGGGCCAACACCGGGGAGCTGTTTTTT; CDR3: CASSVQTGANTGELFF
D: TRBD1; size: .; V: TRBV4-1; J: TRBJ1-1; DNA: TGCGCCAGCAGCCAACCGACAGGGTTGAACACTGAAGCTTTCTTT; CDR3: CASSQPTGLNTEAFF
D: TRBD1; size: few; V: TRBV18; J: TRBJ1-5; DNA: TGTGCCAGCTCACTGGGACAGTTGGGGAATCAGCCCCAGCATTTT; CDR3: CASSLGQLGNQPQHF
D: .; size: .; V: TRBV4-3; J: TRBJ1-6; DNA: TGCGCCAGCAGCCAAACTTCAATTGGTAATTCACCCCTCCACTTT; CDR3: CASSQTSIGNSPLHF
D: .; size: .; V: TRBV28; J: TRBJ2-7; DNA: TGTGCCAGCAGTTCACCGGGAGACAACACCTACGAGCAGTACTTC; CDR3: CASSSPGDNTYEQYF
D: .; size: once; V: TRBV6-5; J: TRBJ1-1; DNA: TGTGCCAGCAGTTACGGAACTGAAGCTTTCTTT; CDR3: CASSYGTEAFF
D: TRBD2; size: .; V: TRBV4-2; J: TRBJ2-7; DNA: TGTGCCAGCAGCCAAAGCGGGAGGGCCGTTGGCGAGCAGTACTTC; CDR3: CASSQSGRAVGEQYF
D: .; size: .; V: TRBV27; J: TRBJ2-1; DNA: TGTGCCAGCAGCGAAAGAAATGAGCAGTTCTTC; CDR3: CASSERNEQFF
D: .; size: .; V: TRBV27; J: TRBJ1-1; DNA: TGTGCCAGCAGTTTAGATGGACGGAGGACTGAAGCTTTCTTT; CDR3: CASSLDGRRTEAFF
D: TRBD2; size: .; V: TRBV7-8; J: TRBJ2-2; DNA: TGTGCCAGCACCACTACCTTAGCGGGAGAGGACACCGGGGAGCTGTTTTTT; CDR3: CASTTTLAGEDTGELFF
D: TRBD1; size: .; V: TRBV9; J: TRBJ2-1; DNA: TGTGCCAGCAGCGTAGCAGGGGGTTCCTACAATGAGCAGTTCTTC; CDR3: CASSVAGGSYNEQFF
D: .; size: .; V: TRBV20-1; J: TRBJ1-5; DNA: TGCAGTGCTAGAATGGTGGCCCAGCATTTT; CDR3: CSARMVAQHF
D: .; size: few; V: TRBV14; J: TRBJ2-6; DNA: TGTGCCAGCAGCAACTCTGGGGCCAACGTCCTGACTTTC; CDR3: CASSNSGANVLTF
D: .; size: .; V: TRBV18; J: TRBJ2-1; DNA: TGTGCCAGCTCACCTCGCTCCGGAGGGAATGAGCAGTTCTTC; CDR3: CASSPRSGGNEQFF
D: .; size: .; V: TRBV5-4; J: TRBJ2-1; DNA: TGTGCCAGCAGCTCGAGGGGGGATGAGGAGCAGTTCTTC; CDR3: CASSSRGDEEQFF
D: .; size: .; V: TRBV7-6; J: TRBJ2-5; DNA: TGTGCCAGCAGCCATAGGGGGGAATATTACAGGGAGACCCAGTACTTC; CDR3: CASSHRGEYYRETQYF
D: TRBD1; size: .; V: TRBV29-1; J: TRBJ2-1; DNA: TGCAGCACCACCGGGACAGGGGGCTACAATGAGCAGTTCTTC; CDR3: CSTTGTGGYNEQFF
D: .; size: .; V: TRBV4-1; J: TRBJ1-3; DNA: TGCGCCAGCAGCCAACCCACCTTTGGAAACACCATATATTTT; CDR3: CASSQPTFGNTIYF
D: .; size: once; V: TRBV6-5; J: TRBJ2-7; DNA: TGTGCCAGCGCTCGGGACCCACGGAGCGAGCAGTACTTC; CDR3: CASARDPRSEQYF
D: .; size: .; V: TRBV28; J: TRBJ2-1; DNA: TGTGCCAGCAGCCACGTAGTCGGCTCCTACAATGAGCAGTTCTTC; CDR3: CASSHVVGSYNEQFF
D: TRBD1; size: .; V: TRBV6-1; J: TRBJ1-3; DNA: TGTGCCAGCAGTGAGCCCGGGACAGGCAATAGAAACACCATATATTTT; CDR3: CASSEPGTGNRNTIYF
D: TRBD1; size: .; V: TRBV28; J: TRBJ1-2; DNA: TGTGCCACTTTCAGGGGGCCCAACTATGGCTACACCTTC; CDR3: CATFRGPNYGYTF
D: .; size: .; V: TRBV6-1; J: TRBJ2-3; DNA: TGTGCCACCACCTTCCTGGATAGCACAGATACGCAGTATTTT; CDR3: CATTFLDSTDTQYF
D: TRBD2; size: .; V: TRBV4-1; J: TRBJ2-5; DNA: TGCGCCAGCAGCCGCTTTGGGCGGGAGCCCCAGTACTTC; CDR3: CASSRFGREPQYF
D: .; size: .; V: TRBV28; J: TRBJ1-5; DNA: TGTGCCAGCAGTTTATTTAGACAGCCCCAGCATTTT; CDR3: CASSLFRQPQHF
D: .; size: .; V: TRBV13; J: TRBJ2-5; DNA: TGTGCCAGCAGCTTCGGGCAGGGTCAAGAGACCCAGTACTTC; CDR3: CASSFGQGQETQYF
D: .; size: .; V: TRBV19; J: TRBJ1-2; DNA: TGTGCCAGTAGTATCGAACAGGGAAACTATGGCTACACCTTC; CDR3: CASSIEQGNYGYTF
D: TRBD1; size: .; V: TRBV5-1; J: TRBJ1-2; DNA: TGCGCCAGCAGCTTGTTCACAGGGGGCAGCTATGGCTACACCTTC; CDR3: CASSLFTGGSYGYTF
D: .; size: .; V: TRBV21-1; J: TRBJ2-1; DNA: TGTGCCAGCAGCCCGCAAAATACTAGAATCAATGAGCAGTTCTTC; CDR3: CASSPQNTRINEQFF
D: .; size: .; V: TRBV29-1; J: TRBJ2-1; DNA: TGCAGCGTTGTCGGGAATGAGCAGTTCTTC; CDR3: CSVVGNEQFF
D: TRBD2; size: .; V: TRBV5-1; J: TRBJ2-3; DNA: TGCGCCAGCAGCTTGGCTGGGGCTAGCGGTTATAGAGATACGCAGTATTTT; CDR3: CASSLAGASGYRDTQYF